The rows below give T cell receptor beta chains drawn from one sample of a study of shared clonotypes between healthy human individuals. Libraries were prepared by immunoSEQ multiplex PCR; TCRdb keeps only in-frame clonotypes and omits some of them. This table has about 1.5 million clones, roughly 96% appearing once. Input material: naive CD4+ T cells sorted from blood. The receptors come from a man under 40 in good health. The CDR3 runs from the conserved cysteine through the conserved F or W. A D gene is named only where the DNA matches it firmly. The size of a clone is reported for some rows only, either as once, few or many, or as a class for expanded clones.

len: 13
j_gene: TRBJ2-5
abundance: -
v_gene: TRBV5-1
d_gene: -
CDR3aa: CASSLGLAETQYF
CDR3nt: TGCGCCAGCAGCTTGGGGCTGGCAGAGACCCAGTACTTC

len: 14
j_gene: TRBJ2-3
abundance: -
v_gene: TRBV30
d_gene: TRBD2
CDR3aa: CAWSPGRVTDTQYF
CDR3nt: TGTGCCTGGAGTCCCGGGAGGGTCACAGATACGCAGTATTTT

len: 14
j_gene: TRBJ2-3
abundance: -
v_gene: TRBV27
d_gene: -
CDR3aa: CASSFRGPPDTQYF
CDR3nt: TGTGCCAGCAGTTTCCGGGGGCCTCCAGATACGCAGTATTTT

len: 12
j_gene: TRBJ2-3
abundance: -
v_gene: TRBV29-1
d_gene: -
CDR3aa: CSVDGFTDTQYF
CDR3nt: TGCAGCGTTGATGGCTTTACAGATACGCAGTATTTT

len: 15
j_gene: TRBJ2-5
abundance: -
v_gene: TRBV9
d_gene: TRBD1
CDR3aa: CASSEHRGPLETQYF
CDR3nt: TGTGCCAGCAGCGAACACAGGGGTCCTCTCGAGACCCAGTACTTC

len: 16
j_gene: TRBJ2-6
abundance: once
v_gene: TRBV9
d_gene: TRBD2
CDR3aa: CASTLGGKPGANVLTF
CDR3nt: TGTGCCAGCACCTTGGGGGGGAAGCCTGGGGCCAACGTCCTGACTTTC

len: 16
j_gene: TRBJ2-4
abundance: few
v_gene: TRBV6-1
d_gene: -
CDR3aa: CASSEVVNAAKNIQYF
CDR3nt: TGTGCCAGCAGTGAAGTAGTGAATGCGGCCAAAAACATTCAGTACTTC

len: 12
j_gene: TRBJ2-7
abundance: -
v_gene: TRBV29-1
d_gene: -
CDR3aa: CSVAGQPHEQYF
CDR3nt: TGCAGCGTTGCTGGGCAGCCCCACGAGCAGTACTTC

len: 15
j_gene: TRBJ2-2
abundance: -
v_gene: TRBV27
d_gene: -
CDR3aa: CASSHLLMNTGELFF
CDR3nt: TGTGCCAGCAGTCATTTACTCATGAACACCGGGGAGCTGTTTTTT

len: 18
j_gene: TRBJ2-6
abundance: -
v_gene: TRBV5-1
d_gene: TRBD1
CDR3aa: CASSSAGTGGAGANVLTF
CDR3nt: TGCGCCAGCAGCTCCGCCGGGACAGGGGGCGCTGGGGCCAACGTCCTGACTTTC

len: 15
j_gene: TRBJ2-1
abundance: -
v_gene: TRBV6-4
d_gene: -
CDR3aa: CASSDPGVLHNEQFF
CDR3nt: TGTGCCAGCAGTGACCCGGGAGTTCTACACAATGAGCAGTTCTTC

len: 14
j_gene: TRBJ2-5
abundance: -
v_gene: TRBV7-2
d_gene: TRBD2
CDR3aa: CATALGRARETQYF
CDR3nt: TGTGCCACCGCACTAGGGAGGGCTCGAGAGACCCAGTACTTC

len: 16
j_gene: TRBJ2-2
abundance: -
v_gene: TRBV7-2
d_gene: TRBD2
CDR3aa: CASTLHSGPNTGELFF
CDR3nt: TGTGCCAGCACCCTCCATAGCGGGCCGAACACCGGGGAGCTGTTTTTT

len: 15
j_gene: TRBJ2-7
abundance: -
v_gene: TRBV7-9
d_gene: -
CDR3aa: CASSLGPEEAYEQYF
CDR3nt: TGTGCCAGCAGCTTAGGACCGGAGGAAGCCTACGAGCAGTACTTC

len: 14
j_gene: TRBJ2-3
abundance: once
v_gene: TRBV29-1
d_gene: -
CDR3aa: CSVGASGSTDTQYF
CDR3nt: TGCAGCGTTGGGGCCAGCGGTAGCACAGATACGCAGTATTTT

len: 13
j_gene: TRBJ1-5
abundance: -
v_gene: TRBV6-5
d_gene: -
CDR3aa: CASSYGSGRPQHF
CDR3nt: TGTGCCAGCAGTTACGGGTCAGGCCGGCCCCAGCATTTT

len: 14
j_gene: TRBJ2-7
abundance: -
v_gene: TRBV28
d_gene: TRBD1
CDR3aa: CASSLTGEFYEQYF
CDR3nt: TGTGCCAGCAGTTTGACAGGGGAGTTCTACGAGCAGTACTTC

len: 13
j_gene: TRBJ2-1
abundance: -
v_gene: TRBV6-5
d_gene: -
CDR3aa: CASSYLARNEQFF
CDR3nt: TGTGCCAGCAGTTACCTCGCAAGGAATGAGCAGTTCTTC

len: 18
j_gene: TRBJ1-3
abundance: -
v_gene: TRBV4-3
d_gene: TRBD1
CDR3aa: CASSQDTPGQGAGNTIYF
CDR3nt: TGCGCCAGCAGCCAAGATACACCGGGACAGGGGGCAGGAAACACCATATATTTT

len: 13
j_gene: TRBJ1-2
abundance: -
v_gene: TRBV5-1
d_gene: -
CDR3aa: CASSLLGARGYTF
CDR3nt: TGCGCCAGCAGCTTATTGGGGGCGCGGGGCTACACCTTC